Below are 15 T cell receptor beta chains sequenced from a single sample in a study of blood T cell repertoires in COVID-19. Libraries were prepared by immunoSEQ multiplex PCR; TCRdb keeps only in-frame clonotypes and omits some of them. The sample lists roughly 150,000 clones, about 91% occurring once. Sequenced input: peripheral blood. Source of these receptors: a human donor in a cohort sampled during active COVID-19.

This rearrangement joins TRBV6-5 to TRBJ1-5, with D uncertain. From germline, CDR1 is MNHEY and CDR2 SVGAGI. Trimming took 7 bases from V and 0 from J, leaving 13 bases between them. This CDR3 has 15 amino acids. The CDR3 DNA reads TGTGCCAGCATCCTCGCTACCACTAGCAATCAGCCCCAGCATTTT. This sequence encodes CASILATTSNQPQHF.

The chain is built from TRBV3-1 (or the pseudogene TRBV3-2) and TRBJ1-6, with 8 bases identical to TRBD1. The CDR3 extends over 15 amino acids. V shed 4 bases and J 6 bases; nucleotides not matched to a gene: 5. Germline V gene sequence: CDR1 LGHDT, CDR2 YNNKEL (reference sequence). The CDR3 protein is CASSRVGQGNSPLHF. For the CDR3, the DNA is TGTGCCAGCAGCCGGGTAGGACAGGGTAATTCACCCCTCCACTTT.

The chain carries TRBV6-5 and TRBJ2-5; 7 nucleotides agree with TRBD2. The junction had 2 bases not matched to a gene; V was cut back by 0 bases and J by 1 base. The germline gives CDR1 MNHEY, CDR2 SVGAGI. The CDR3 sequence is 15 residues long. The CDR3 bases are TGTGCCAGCAGTTACTCCGGGGGGATCCAAGAGACCCAGTACTTC. Amino acid sequence: CASSYSGGIQETQYF.

The chain recombines TRBV7-9 with TRBJ2-7; TRBD2 is a possible D gene (5 bases). This CDR3 spans 15 amino acids. The V end lost 2 bases, the J end lost 5 bases, and 16 bases lay between the germline ends. CDR1 SEHNR and CDR2 FQNEAQ come from the germline V gene (reference sequence). CDR3 DNA: TGTGCCAGCAGCTTATATGGCGGCGCGGGCGACGAGCAGTACTTC. It specifies CASSLYGGAGDEQYF.

This clone was seen a handful of times. This chain uses TRBV18 with TRBJ1-2; 12 bases map to TRBD1. The CDR3 totals 15 residues. The germline V gene has CDR1 KGHSH and CDR2 LQKENI. V gave up 0 bases and J gave up 8 bases; unmatched junction bases: 4. In DNA, the CDR3 is TGTGCCAGCTCACCACCGGGACAGGGGGCGAGAGGCTACACCTTC. This sequence encodes CASSPPGQGARGYTF.

The chain combines TRBV5-1 with TRBJ1-3, with 8 positions matching TRBD1. V was clipped by 4 bases and J by 0 bases; unmatched bases: 15. CDR1 is SGHRS, CDR2 YFSETQ, per germline. CDR3 size: 19 residues. The DNA of the CDR3 is TGCGCCAGCAGCCCCGGACAGGGAACAACCCGCCGCTCTGGAAACACCATATATTTT. It translates to CASSPGQGTTRRSGNTIYF.

This clone came up once. The chain employs TRBV3-1 (or the pseudogene TRBV3-2) and TRBJ2-1; TRBD1 agrees at 8 bases. The CDR3 spans 15 residues. Germline loops: CDR1 LGHDT, CDR2 YNNKEL (reference sequence). V shed 4 bases and J 4 bases; nucleotides not matched to a gene: 6. The CDR3 spells CASSLQGAGYNEQFF. The CDR3 nucleotides are TGTGCCAGCAGCCTTCAGGGGGCAGGATACAATGAGCAGTTCTTC.

The V and J genes are TRBV27 and TRBJ2-5; TRBD2 aligns across 15 bases. The CDR3 consists of 17 residues. Germline trimming cut 4 bases from V and 4 bases from J; bases unmatched to any gene: 7. Germline V gene sequence: CDR1 MNHEY, CDR2 SMNVEV (reference sequence). The CDR3 loop is CASSSRTSGGAGETQYF. The CDR3 nucleotides are TGTGCCAGCAGTTCGAGGACTAGCGGGGGGGCCGGAGAGACCCAGTACTTC.

The table lists this clone with a count of one. This chain joins TRBV6-2 or TRBV6-3 and TRBJ2-1, with a tentative D call TRBD2 (6 bases). V shed 5 bases and J shed 3 bases, with 20 bases lying between them. Germline V CDR1 and CDR2: MNHEY, SVGEGT. CDR3 length equals 17 residues. CDR3 in amino acids: CASSPRGWERNYNEQFF. The CDR3 bases are TGTGCCAGCAGTCCCCGGGGGTGGGAAAGGAACTACAATGAGCAGTTCTTC.

The chain carries TRBV9 and TRBJ2-1, with TRBD2 matching 9 bases. V dropped 0 bases and J dropped 9; count of bases not matched to a gene: 7. Germline values: CDR1 SGDLS, CDR2 YYNGEE. The CDR3 contains 15 residues. The DNA of the CDR3 is TGTGCCAGCAGCGTAGAGGCGCGGGGGGGCCCTGAGCAGTTCTTC. Encoded protein: CASSVEARGGPEQFF.

This chain links TRBV9 with TRBJ1-3, with TRBD1 matching over 10 bases. Per the germline V gene, CDR1 is SGDLS and CDR2 is YYNGEE. The V segment lost 0 bases and the J segment 3 bases; nucleotides outside the gene matches: 15. The CDR3 is 20 residues long. The CDR3 reads CASSVEPLRRQGAFGNTIYF. CDR3 sequence (DNA): TGTGCCAGCAGCGTAGAACCGCTCCGACGACAGGGGGCTTTTGGAAACACCATATATTTT.

The CDR3 region is CASSSRRLGMSEKLFF. CDR3 bases: TGTGCCAGCAGCTCGAGACGTCTGGGCATGAGTGAAAAACTGTTTTTT. The chain links TRBV7-8 to TRBJ1-4; D is ambiguous. V was clipped by 4 bases and J by 7 bases, with 19 bases between them. Germline V gives CDR1 SGHVS, CDR2 FQNEAQ. The CDR3 is 16 residues long.

The chain has TRBV2 and TRBJ1-2; D ambiguous. The germline CDR1 and CDR2 sequences are SNHLY and FYNNEI. This CDR3 has 16 amino acids. Trimming pared 3 bases from V and 4 bases from J, leaving 18 bases between. Here the CDR3 reads CASSDPTRPAGYGYTF. The CDR3 nucleotides read TGTGCCAGCAGTGACCCCACCCGGCCGGCAGGCTATGGCTACACCTTC.

V usage is TRBV6-5 and J usage is TRBJ1-2; 7 bases are shared with TRBD1. V gave up 1 base and J gave up 0 bases; unmatched junction bases: 5. The CDR3 loop spans 16 amino acids. Germline-derived CDR1 and CDR2 are MNHEY and SVGAGI. The CDR3 sequence is CASSYLSRGANYGYTF. CDR3 in DNA: TGTGCCAGCAGTTACTTATCCAGGGGGGCTAACTATGGCTACACCTTC.

V and J are TRBV7-2 and TRBJ2-2; tentative D call: TRBD1 (5 bases). The germline V gene has CDR1 SGHTA and CDR2 FQGNSA. The CDR3 spans 15 residues. V was pared by 1 base and J by 2 bases, with 8 bases between. The CDR3 DNA is TGTGCCAGCAGCTTAGATGGACACAACACCGGGGAGCTGTTTTTT. Its translation: CASSLDGHNTGELFF.